Below, one TCR beta chain is given with its context. As yet, its antigen is unknown. The CDR3 extends over 15 amino acids. Trimming shortened V by 1 base and J by 4 bases, and 10 bases separated the two germline ends. The germline V gene encodes CDR1 LNHNV and CDR2 YYDKDF (reference sequence). This sample stems from a study of cytomegalovirus exposure and HLA in healthy donors. As for the study in general: The approximately 690 first-cohort repertoires and the approximately 110 validation repertoires shared the same platform, a later analysis reported. Whole-study findings and limits: A later analysis found first-cohort TCR clusters tended to co-occur in the approximately 110 validation repertoires. CMV antigen specificity was confirmed in vitro for a few CMV-associated chains. Per published reports, the classifier diagnosed cytomegalovirus status with high specificity and sensitivity.

Measured with immunoSEQ multiplex PCR; TCRdb has only the in-frame clones, and not every one. Among over 110,000 clones listed, around nine tenths were seen once. Sequencing input: PBMCs. The chain carries TRBV15 and TRBJ2-2, with a tentative D call TRBD1 (5 bases). This sequence originates from a man between 18 and 35 years old in good health and CMV-seropositive. CDR3: CATSRVGDGTGELFF. Here the CDR3 DNA reads TGTGCCACCAGCAGAGTAGGGGATGGCACCGGGGAGCTGTTTTTT.